The 24 T cell receptor beta chains below come from one sample, sequenced in a study of Ad26.COV2.S vaccination and SARS-CoV-2 variants. Method: immunoSEQ multiplex PCR; TCRdb's copy keeps in-frame clones and lacks some. The sample holds some 350,000 clones, roughly 90% seen once. Treatment described: over 15 received Ad26.COV2.S at low or high dose, single or two shots; roughly five received placebo; per-sample allocation not given. Following the first vaccine or placebo injection, samples were taken on day 63. The sample in question was peripheral blood, obtained in a trial of Ad26.COV2.S vaccine versus placebo. These receptor sequences come from a person aged 18 to 59 who received the Ad26.COV2.S COVID-19 vaccine or a placebo.

The genes are TRBV3-1 (or the pseudogene TRBV3-2) and TRBJ2-5; 7 bases line up with TRBD1. This CDR3 spans 16 amino acids. Germline V lookup: CDR1 LGHDT, CDR2 YNNKEL (reference sequence). The V and J ends lost 3 bases and 3 bases, in that order; junction bases with no gene match: 10. The CDR3: CASSHPLDRVEETQYF. The DNA of the CDR3 is TGTGCCAGCAGCCACCCCCTTGACAGGGTCGAAGAGACCCAGTACTTC.

This chain links TRBV7-2 with TRBJ1-4; 10 bases fit TRBD1. Germline values: CDR1 SGHTA, CDR2 FQGNSA. Trimming at V came to 5 bases and at J to 8 bases, leaving 5 bases not matched to a gene. The CDR3 has 14 residues. The CDR3 DNA is TGTGCCAGCAGCCGGGACAGGGGTGGAGAAAAACTGTTTTTT. Its protein is CASSRDRGGEKLFF.

In this sample, this clone turned up a few times. The chain joins TRBV10-2 to TRBJ2-1; D unclear. Per germline, CDR1 WSHSY and CDR2 SAAADI. The V gene lost 4 bases and the J gene lost 5 bases, with 12 bases spanning the gap. This CDR3 contains 14 residues. The CDR3 protein is CASSGRSGDNEQFF. The CDR3 coding sequence is TGCGCCAGCAGTGGGCGATCGGGTGACAATGAGCAGTTCTTC.

V is TRBV19 and J is TRBJ2-5; 8 positions agree with TRBD1. The CDR3 runs 14 residues. V lost 4 bases to trimming and J lost 2 bases; unmatched junction nucleotides: 3. From germline, CDR1 is LNHDA and CDR2 SQIVND (reference sequence). The chain's CDR3 is CASSTRTGQETQYF. CDR3 nucleotides: TGTGCCAGTAGTACCCGGACAGGGCAAGAGACCCAGTACTTC.

The chain joins TRBV3-1 (or the pseudogene TRBV3-2) to TRBJ2-7; 9 bases fit TRBD1. The CDR3 sequence is 17 residues long. V shed 4 bases, J shed 5 bases, and the junction held 15 bases outside the gene matches. Germline values: CDR1 LGHDT, CDR2 YNNKEL (reference sequence). The CDR3 reads CASSLIYGTGLGDEQYF. The CDR3 coding sequence is TGTGCCAGCAGCCTTATCTACGGGACAGGGCTAGGGGACGAGCAGTACTTC.

The rearrangement uses TRBV27 and TRBJ2-7; D is perhaps TRBD1 (5 bases). CDR1 is MNHEY, CDR2 SMNVEV, per germline (reference sequence). The CDR3 runs 14 residues. Deletions cut 5 bases from V and 2 bases from J, with 13 bases between. Written as DNA, the CDR3 is TGTGCCAGCAGTCTTCGGACACTTCCCTACGAGCAGTACTTC. It specifies CASSLRTLPYEQYF.

The chain employs TRBV12-1 and TRBJ1-2; the D call TRBD1 from the table was never checked on the DNA. TRBV12-1 is tagged as a pseudogene. The CDR3 has 14 amino acids. The CDR3 DNA reads TGTGCCAGCAGCTCCTTGACAGGGGGCTATGGCTACACCTTC. This sequence encodes CASSSLTGGYGYTF.

The chain uses TRBV6-4 and TRBJ2-1; no clear D. V lost 1 base and J lost 4, with 5 bases in between. Germline lookup yields CDR1 MRHNA and CDR2 SNTAGT. The CDR3 totals 13 residues. CDR3 amino acids: CASSDYQYNEQFF. Here the CDR3 DNA reads TGTGCCAGCAGTGACTACCAATACAATGAGCAGTTCTTC.

In regard to this clone: Other DNA sequences from this sample encode an identical CDR3 as well. This rearrangement joins TRBV6-5 to TRBJ1-1; no reliable D call. Deletions cut 0 bases from V and 0 bases from J, with 8 bases between. The CDR3 has 15 residues. Germline CDR1 reads MNHEY; CDR2 reads SVGAGI. The CDR3 loop is CASSYSGGLNTEAFF. CDR3 bases: TGTGCCAGCAGTTACTCAGGAGGTTTGAACACTGAAGCTTTCTTT.

CDR3 protein: CASSYAVDRGSPLHF. DNA of the CDR3: TGTGCCAGCAGTTATGCGGTGGACAGGGGTTCACCCCTCCACTTT. The chain has TRBV6-5 and TRBJ1-6; TRBD1 matches 9 bases. The CDR3 runs to 15 residues. After removal of 3 bases from V and 9 bases from J, the junction contained 6 bases not matched to a gene. Per germline, CDR1 MNHEY and CDR2 SVGAGI.

This clone was counted once. This chain links TRBV6-4 with TRBJ1-4; tentatively, D is TRBD1 (5 bases). V lost 3 bases and J lost 5, with 10 bases in between. The CDR3 sequence is 14 residues long. Per the germline V gene, CDR1 is MRHNA and CDR2 is SNTAGT. The CDR3 protein is CASSENDSNEKLFF. DNA of the CDR3: TGTGCCAGCAGTGAAAACGACAGCAATGAAAAACTGTTTTTT.

This chain uses TRBV11-2 with TRBJ1-4; D might be TRBD1 (6 bases). The CDR3 totals 15 residues. V shed 1 base and J shed 8 bases, with 14 bases lying between them. The germline V gene encodes CDR1 SGHAT and CDR2 FQNNGV. Here the CDR3 reads CASSLGVRGGEKLFF. In DNA form, the CDR3 reads TGTGCCAGCAGCTTAGGAGTACGGGGGGGCGAAAAACTGTTTTTT.

This chain joins TRBV4-3 and TRBJ1-2, with unresolved D. The germline CDR1 and CDR2 sequences are LGHNA and YSLEER. The CDR3 runs to 14 residues. Trimming left V 1 base short and J 7 bases short, with 13 bases between. The CDR3 bases are TGCGCCAGCAGCCAAGGAAGTGAAGCCGGTGGCTACACCTTC. This sequence encodes CASSQGSEAGGYTF.

V gene TRBV5-5 combines with J gene TRBJ1-2, with D uncertain. The V end was cut by 3 bases, the J end by 8 bases, with 8 bases between. Germline assignment: CDR1 SGHKS and CDR2 YYEKEE (reference sequence). CDR3 length equals 11 residues. CDR3 in amino acids: CASSWNVGYTF. CDR3 bases: TGTGCCAGCAGCTGGAACGTGGGCTACACCTTC.

This clone was seen a few times. This sequence joins TRBV5-4 and TRBJ1-4; D remains unclear. Germline V gene sequence: CDR1 SGHNT, CDR2 YYREEE (reference sequence). The CDR3 has 14 amino acids. Trimming removed 5 bases from V and 4 bases from J, with 12 bases in between. CDR3 sequence: CASSPTGNNEKLFF. As DNA, the CDR3 is TGTGCCAGCAGTCCGACGGGAAATAATGAAAAACTGTTTTTT.

The chain carries TRBV6-6 and TRBJ2-3; a weak D match, TRBD1 (5 bases). V lost 4 bases and J lost 3, with 8 bases in between. Germline V CDR1 and CDR2: MNHNY, SVGAGI (reference sequence). This CDR3 has 13 amino acids. CDR3 nucleotide sequence: TGTGCCAGCAGTTTAGGGGTAACAGATACGCAGTATTTT. Its translation is CASSLGVTDTQYF.

The CDR3 is CASSHHDRGWKNEQYV. The CDR3, as DNA: TGCGCCAGCAGTCACCACGACAGGGGGTGGAAAAACGAGCAGTACGTC. This chain connects TRBV23-1 to TRBJ2-7, with 9 nucleotides matching TRBD1. TRBV23-1 is noted as an ORF with a role that remains uncertain. The CDR3 is made up of 16 amino acids. V lost 3 bases, J lost 5 bases, and 11 bases stayed unmatched.

The chain recombines TRBV2 with TRBJ2-3; D possibly corresponds to TRBD2 (6 bases). V was clipped by 1 base and J by 2 bases, with 10 bases between them. The length of the CDR3 is 15 residues. Germline CDR1 is SNHLY and CDR2 is FYNNEI. The chain's CDR3 is CASSEVGGFTDTQYF. The DNA of the CDR3 is TGTGCCAGCAGTGAAGTCGGGGGTTTCACAGATACGCAGTATTTT.

The CDR3 DNA follows: TGTGCCAGCAGAGTATCGCGGGGGCCGGGCACTGAAGCTTTCTTT. It yields the protein CASRVSRGPGTEAFF. The chain recombines TRBV27 with TRBJ1-1; D perhaps matches TRBD1 (6 bases). The CDR3 is 15 residues long. V was clipped by 6 bases and J by 4 bases, with 18 bases between them. Per the germline V gene, CDR1 is MNHEY and CDR2 is SMNVEV (reference sequence).

The chain combines TRBV10-3 with TRBJ2-1; D not resolved. The germline gives CDR1 ENHRY, CDR2 SYGVKD. V was trimmed by 0 bases and J by 0 bases, leaving 9 bases between them. This CDR3 comprises 16 residues. CDR3 sequence reads: CAISESNPSSYNEQFF. Written as DNA, the CDR3 is TGTGCCATCAGTGAGTCGAACCCAAGCTCCTACAATGAGCAGTTCTTC.

The chain links TRBV19 to TRBJ2-3; weak D call: TRBD2 (6 bases). Germline loops: CDR1 LNHDA, CDR2 SQIVND (reference sequence). Deletions cut 3 bases from V and 3 bases from J, with 13 bases between. This CDR3 has 15 residues. The CDR3 reads CASSMGGRPTDTQYF. In DNA form, the CDR3 reads TGTGCCAGTAGTATGGGAGGCAGGCCAACAGATACGCAGTATTTT.

This sequence joins TRBV27 and TRBJ1-6; TRBD1 is a possible D gene (6 bases). V gave up 2 bases and J gave up 8 bases, with 16 bases separating them. The germline V gene has CDR1 MNHEY and CDR2 SMNVEV (reference sequence). The CDR3 has 16 amino acids. The CDR3 loop reads CASSLSRGGLDSPLHF. The CDR3 DNA reads as TGTGCCAGCAGTTTAAGCAGGGGTGGGTTGGATTCACCCCTCCACTTT.

This clone was counted once. The CDR3 is CASRIKSGLSFPHEQFF. The DNA for the CDR3 is TGTGCCAGCAGGATAAAATCCGGGCTGAGTTTTCCCCATGAGCAGTTCTTC. This chain connects TRBV28 to TRBJ2-1, with D unclear. Trimming pared 6 bases from V and 8 bases from J, leaving 26 bases between. The germline V gene has CDR1 MDHEN and CDR2 SYDVKM. The CDR3 length is 17 residues. Using reference TRBV28 and TRBJ2-1 for the parts outside the CDR3, the full variable domain is DVKVTQSSRYLVKRTGEKVFLECVQDMDHENMFWYRQDPGLGLRLIYFSYDVKMKEKGDIPEGYSVSREKKERFSLILESASTNQTSMYLCASRIKSGLSFPHEQFFGPGTRLTVL.

The J gene is TRBJ1-2, the V gene TRBV27, with a possible D match to TRBD1 (6 bases). Germline V gene data show CDR1 as MNHEY and CDR2 as SMNVEV (reference sequence). The CDR3 runs to 14 residues. The germline V and J ends were trimmed by 7 bases and 14 bases, with 26 bases remaining between them. CDR3 residues: CASKLDSVPPAWTF. CDR3 nucleotides: TGTGCCAGCAAGTTGGACAGCGTACCGCCAGCCTGGACCTTC.